One sample yielded the 21 T cell receptor beta chains listed below, sequenced in a study of regulatory T cells in long-lasting Graves disease. Time point meaning: persistent/refractory GD, antithyroid drugs over 5 years with positive TRAb. RNA from PBMCs was the source of the TCR library. According to the study, TCR beta libraries were built with iRepertoire HTBI primers and CDR3-region Arm-PCR. TCRdb fed the multiplex PCR reads into MiXCR, producing one record per CDR3 protein. In the table there are roughly 500,000 distinct CDR3 sequences, approximately 23% of which are singletons. Source: peripheral blood mononuclear cells (PBMCs), taken when the disease was refractory, from a patient treated with antithyroid drugs. These TCRs come from a female donor with Graves disease.

The CDR3 spells CASSFDSTYEQYF. CDR3 nucleotide sequence: TGTGCCAGTAGTTTTGACAGTACCTACGAGCAGTACTTC. This sequence joins TRBV19 and TRBJ2-7, with D possibly matching TRBD1 (5 bases). The CDR3 runs to 13 residues. Trimming shortened V by 5 bases and J by 2 bases, and 10 bases separated the two germline ends. In germline, CDR1 is LNHDA, CDR2 SQIVND (reference sequence).

In this sample, this clonotype turned up many times. This chain links TRBV6-1 with TRBJ1-5; D is unresolved. V was clipped by 6 bases and J by 2 bases, with 17 bases between them. The CDR3 has 16 amino acids. Germline CDR1 and CDR2: MNHNS and SASEGT. The CDR3 sequence is CASRSIGAGGNQPQHF. For the CDR3, the DNA is TGTGCCAGCAGATCAATCGGAGCCGGAGGCAATCAGCCCCAGCATTTT.

This clonotype was picked up one time. This chain uses TRBV6-1 with TRBJ1-1; a weak D match, TRBD1 (5 bases). This CDR3 is 14 amino acids long. V was shortened by 1 base and J by 6 bases, with 12 bases between the two germline ends. Germline CDR1 reads MNHNS; CDR2 reads SASEGT. The CDR3 loop is CASSEGGASAEAFF. The CDR3 nucleotides read TGTGCCAGCAGTGAAGGTGGGGCGTCGGCTGAAGCTTTCTTT.

The genes are TRBV11-2 and TRBJ1-4, with D possibly matching TRBD1 (5 bases). This CDR3 spans 14 amino acids. CDR1 and CDR2 (germline): SGHAT, FQNNGV. Trimming took off 5 bases at V and 7 bases at J, with 14 bases between the two ends. Here the CDR3 reads CASSPRMGGEKLFF. The CDR3 bases are TGTGCCAGCAGCCCTAGGATGGGGGGTGAAAAACTGTTTTTT.

This clonotype turned up a few times. The genes are TRBV5-1 and TRBJ2-4, with D hard to call. V was pared by 7 bases and J by 3 bases, with 8 bases between. The CDR3 is made up of 12 amino acids. The V gene's germline CDR1 is SGHRS and CDR2 YFSETQ. The CDR3 bases are TGCGCCAGCCGAGAGGACAAAAACATTCAGTACTTC. It yields the protein CASREDKNIQYF. Drawing the rest from reference TRBV5-1 and TRBJ2-4, the complete variable domain is KAGVTQTPRYLIKTRGQQVTLSCSPISGHRSVSWYQQTPGQGLQFLFEYFSETQRNKGNFPGRFSGRQFSNSRSEMNVSTLELGDSALYLCASREDKNIQYFGAGTRLSVL.

Regarding this clonotype: At one of its ends the junction is not consistent with the germline gene, which may arise from a read error. The V call is TRBV24-1, the J call TRBJ2-5, with 9 bases matching TRBD1. Per germline, CDR1 KGHDR and CDR2 SFDVKD. This CDR3 has 14 amino acids. The CDR3 DNA is TGCGCCACCAGTGATCAAGGACAGGGGGAGACCCAGTACTTC. Protein product: CATSDQGQGETQYF.

The table lists this clonotype with many counts. This chain links TRBV27 with TRBJ1-2; D possibly corresponds to TRBD1 (5 bases). V shed 5 bases and J shed 8 bases, with 18 bases lying between them. Germline V CDR1 and CDR2: MNHEY, SMNVEV (reference sequence). This CDR3 is 14 amino acids long. Here the CDR3 reads CASSPTRDAWGYTF. The CDR3 nucleotides are TGTGCCAGCAGTCCTACCAGGGACGCGTGGGGCTACACCTTC.

This chain connects TRBV20-1 to TRBJ2-5; D ambiguous. Germline loops: CDR1 DFQATT, CDR2 SNEGSKA (reference sequence). The CDR3 covers 12 residues. V was cut by 7 bases and J by 1 base, with 10 bases left in between. CDR3 sequence (DNA): TGCAGTGTTGACGTTGGCCAAGAGACCCAGTACTTC. Its translation is CSVDVGQETQYF.

This clonotype was seen repeatedly, ten times or more. The chain combines TRBV7-2 with TRBJ2-7, with D possibly TRBD2 on 7 matching bases. Trimming took off 1 base at V and 2 bases at J, with 12 bases between the two ends. The CDR3 is made up of 15 amino acids. In germline, CDR1 is SGHTA, CDR2 FQGNSA. The CDR3 DNA reads TGTGCCAGCAGCTTAGAGGGGGGGCCAACCTACGAGCAGTACTTC. The encoded protein is CASSLEGGPTYEQYF.

This clonotype was picked up a small number of times. CDR3 DNA sequence: TGCAGCGTTAGGTTGGGCAGATCATCCTACGAGCAGTACTTC. As protein: CSVRLGRSSYEQYF. J is TRBJ2-7 and V is TRBV29-1; no clear D. Germline V gene data show CDR1 as SQVTM and CDR2 as ANQGSEA. V was shortened by 5 bases and J by 1 base, with 15 bases between the two germline ends. CDR3 length equals 14 residues.

The V call is TRBV25-1, the J call TRBJ1-1, with 8 bases fitting TRBD1. V shed 3 bases, J shed 5 bases, and the junction held 8 bases outside the gene matches. From germline, CDR1 is MGHDK and CDR2 SYGVNS. The CDR3 runs 15 residues. CDR3 region: CASSDYRGMRTEAFF. The CDR3 nucleotides are TGTGCCAGCAGTGACTACAGGGGGATGAGGACTGAAGCTTTCTTT. Using reference TRBV25-1 and TRBJ1-1 for the parts outside the CDR3, the full variable domain is EADIYQTPRYLVIGTGKKITLECSQTMGHDKMYWYQQDPGMELHLIHYSYGVNSTEKGDLSSESTVSRIRTEHFPLTLESARPSHTSQYLCASSDYRGMRTEAFFGQGTRLTVV.

J is TRBJ1-1 and V is TRBV30; D may be TRBD1 (5 bases). The V end lost 0 bases, the J end lost 2 bases, and 10 bases lay between the germline ends. CDR3 length equals 14 residues. The germline V gene encodes CDR1 GTSNPN and CDR2 SVGIG (reference sequence). CDR3 nucleotides: TGTGCCTGGAGTGTCTTCGGGGGAAACACTGAAGCTTTCTTT. The encoded protein is CAWSVFGGNTEAFF.

At least ten counts were recorded for this clonotype. The V gene is TRBV6-9, the J gene TRBJ1-6; D remains unclear. This CDR3 spans 16 amino acids. The germline V gene has CDR1 MNHGY and CDR2 SVAAGI. Trimming took off 3 bases at V and 6 bases at J, with 15 bases between the two ends. CDR3 loop: CASSYGAPLRNSPLHF. In DNA form, the CDR3 reads TGTGCCAGCAGTTACGGAGCCCCTCTCCGTAATTCACCCCTCCACTTT.

In this sample, this clonotype turned up a few times. A much larger clone differs by one base, so this may be a read error. V is TRBV11-1 and J is TRBJ2-7; no definite D call. Germline CDR1 reads SGHAT; CDR2 reads FQDESV (reference sequence). The CDR3 length is 11 residues. V was trimmed by 5 bases and J by 6 bases, leaving 8 bases between them. For the CDR3, the DNA is TGTGCCAGCAGCCACGACCGCGAGCAGTACTTC. It yields the protein CASSHDREQYF.

J is TRBJ2-7 and V is TRBV5-1; D gene ambiguous. CDR1 SGHRS and CDR2 YFSETQ come from the germline V gene. The length of the CDR3 is 13 residues. V dropped 0 bases and J dropped 3 bases, with 7 bases sitting between them. The CDR3 loop is CASSLAWNYEQYF. The CDR3 DNA reads TGCGCCAGCAGCTTGGCTTGGAACTACGAGCAGTACTTC.

Only a few counts were recorded for this clonotype. This chain joins TRBV9 and TRBJ2-2, with 10 bases matching TRBD1. V was clipped by 5 bases and J by 6 bases; unmatched bases: 7. CDR1 is SGDLS, CDR2 YYNGEE, per germline. The CDR3 consists of 15 residues. This CDR3 is CASRAGQGNSGELFF. The CDR3, as DNA: TGTGCCAGCAGGGCGGGACAGGGGAATTCCGGGGAGCTGTTTTTT. Filled out from reference TRBV9 and TRBJ2-2, the complete variable domain reads DSGVTQTPKHLITATGQRVTLRCSPRSGDLSVYWYQQSLDQGLQFLIQYYNGEERAKGNILERFSAQQFPDLHSELNLSSLELGDSALYFCASRAGQGNSGELFFGEGSRLTVL.

The rearrangement joins TRBV10-3 to TRBJ1-1, with D perhaps TRBD1 (6 bases). Between the trimmed V and J ends, which lost 3 bases and 5 bases, there was a span of 10 bases. CDR3 size: 13 residues. Germline lookup yields CDR1 ENHRY and CDR2 SYGVKD. DNA for the CDR3: TGTGCCATCAGTGAAGGGGGAGAAACTGAAGCTTTCTTT. This sequence encodes CAISEGGETEAFF.

The chain has TRBV5-1 and TRBJ2-2; the match to TRBD1 covers 8 bases. Losses at the gene ends were 4 bases for V and 1 base for J; bases not matched to a gene: 3. The CDR3 has 15 amino acids. Germline CDR1 reads SGHRS; CDR2 reads YFSETQ. The CDR3 DNA reads TGCGCCAGCAGCCCGGGACAGGAGAACACCGGGGAGCTGTTTTTT. Its protein product is CASSPGQENTGELFF.

At least ten counts were recorded for this clonotype. The chain carries TRBV28 and TRBJ1-2, with a tentative D call TRBD1 (6 bases). This CDR3 has 15 residues. V dropped 5 bases and J dropped 6 bases, with 19 bases sitting between them. CDR1 and CDR2 (germline): MDHEN, SYDVKM. CDR3 nucleotide sequence: TGTGCCAGCAGTCCCCTCCGAAGGGGGGGCGATGGCTACACCTTC. Translated, it gives CASSPLRRGGDGYTF.

This clonotype was detected many times. The V call is TRBV28, the J call TRBJ2-2; weak D call: TRBD2 (6 bases). The CDR3 runs to 19 residues. The germline gives CDR1 MDHEN, CDR2 SYDVKM. V was shortened by 5 bases and J by 1 base, with 23 bases between the two germline ends. The CDR3 DNA sequence: TGTGCCAGCAGTCCCGCGGGACGGAACAAAATAATGAACACCGGGGAGCTGTTTTTT. It encodes CASSPAGRNKIMNTGELFF.

This clonotype came up many times. V usage is TRBV6-1 and J usage is TRBJ1-2; 9 nucleotides line up with TRBD1. The CDR3 contains 13 residues. V was clipped by 6 bases and J by 7 bases; unmatched bases: 6. Germline V gene data show CDR1 as MNHNS and CDR2 as SASEGT. The CDR3 region has the DNA TGTGCCAGCAGATGGACAGGGGAGGCTGGCTACACCTTC. Protein sequence: CASRWTGEAGYTF.